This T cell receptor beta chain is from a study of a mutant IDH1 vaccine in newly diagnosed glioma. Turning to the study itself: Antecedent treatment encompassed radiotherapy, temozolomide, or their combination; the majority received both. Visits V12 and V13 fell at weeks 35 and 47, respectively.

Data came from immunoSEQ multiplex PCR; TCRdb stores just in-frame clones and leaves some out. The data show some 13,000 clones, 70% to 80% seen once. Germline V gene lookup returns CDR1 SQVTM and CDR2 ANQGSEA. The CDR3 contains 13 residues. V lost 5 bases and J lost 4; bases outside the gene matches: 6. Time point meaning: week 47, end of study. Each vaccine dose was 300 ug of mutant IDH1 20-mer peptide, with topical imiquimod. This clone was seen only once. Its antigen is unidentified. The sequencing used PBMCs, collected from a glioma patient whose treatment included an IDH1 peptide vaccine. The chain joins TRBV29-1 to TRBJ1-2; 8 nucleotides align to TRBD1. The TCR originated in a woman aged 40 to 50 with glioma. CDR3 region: CSVNSGGGYGYTF. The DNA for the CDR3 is TGCAGCGTTAACTCAGGGGGCGGCTATGGCTACACCTTC.